This T cell receptor beta chain is from a study of control samples from healthy donors and cancer patients. This CDR3 is 13 amino acids long. Germline V gives CDR1 SGHRS, CDR2 YFSETQ. V lost 0 bases, J lost 2 bases, and 5 bases lay in between. With respect to this clone: In the same sample, other DNA sequences code for this CDR3.

Method: immunoSEQ multiplex PCR; TCRdb's copy keeps in-frame clones and lacks some. The sample has some 180,000 clones. The sequence was obtained from a woman in her 30s in good health. The chain uses TRBV5-1 and TRBJ1-1, with D unresolved. The specimen was blood. Here the CDR3 reads CASSLDVNTEAFF. As DNA, the CDR3 is TGCGCCAGCAGCTTGGACGTTAACACTGAAGCTTTCTTT. The variable domain in full, with the rest retrieved from reference TRBV5-1 and TRBJ1-1, is KAGVTQTPRYLIKTRGQQVTLSCSPISGHRSVSWYQQTPGQGLQFLFEYFSETQRNKGNFPGRFSGRQFSNSRSEMNVSTLELGDSALYLCASSLDVNTEAFFGQGTRLTVV.